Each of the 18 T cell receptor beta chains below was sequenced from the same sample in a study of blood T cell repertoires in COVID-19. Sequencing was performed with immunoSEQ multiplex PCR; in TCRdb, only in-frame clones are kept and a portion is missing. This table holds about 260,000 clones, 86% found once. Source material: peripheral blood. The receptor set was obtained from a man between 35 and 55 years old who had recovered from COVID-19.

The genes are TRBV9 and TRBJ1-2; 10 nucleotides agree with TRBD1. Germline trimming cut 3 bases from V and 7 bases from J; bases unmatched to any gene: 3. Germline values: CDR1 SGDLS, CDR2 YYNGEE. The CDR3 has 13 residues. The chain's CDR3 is CASSGDRGFGYTF. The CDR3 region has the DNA TGTGCCAGCAGCGGGGACAGGGGATTTGGCTACACCTTC.

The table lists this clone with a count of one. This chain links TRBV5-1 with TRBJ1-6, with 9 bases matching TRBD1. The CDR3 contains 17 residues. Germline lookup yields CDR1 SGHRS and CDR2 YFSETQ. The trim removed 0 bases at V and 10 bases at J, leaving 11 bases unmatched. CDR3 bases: TGCGCCAGCAGCTTGGAGGTAGTCGGGACAGGGAGATCACCCCTCCACTTT. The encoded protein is CASSLEVVGTGRSPLHF.

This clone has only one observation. The CDR3 loop reads CASSLGISYEQYF. Here the CDR3 DNA reads TGTGCCAGCAGCTTGGGCATTAGCTACGAGCAGTACTTC. The rearrangement links TRBV5-6 to TRBJ2-7; D is unclear. The CDR3 spans 13 residues. Between the trimmed V and J ends, which lost 0 bases and 3 bases, there was a span of 7 bases. In germline, CDR1 is SGHDT, CDR2 YYEEEE.

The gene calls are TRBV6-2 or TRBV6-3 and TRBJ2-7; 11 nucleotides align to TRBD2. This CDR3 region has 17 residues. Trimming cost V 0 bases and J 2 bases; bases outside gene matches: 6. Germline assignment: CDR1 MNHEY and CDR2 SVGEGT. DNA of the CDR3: TGTGCCAGCAGTTACTCCAACGTAGCGGGGGGGCCCTACGAGCAGTACTTC. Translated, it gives CASSYSNVAGGPYEQYF.

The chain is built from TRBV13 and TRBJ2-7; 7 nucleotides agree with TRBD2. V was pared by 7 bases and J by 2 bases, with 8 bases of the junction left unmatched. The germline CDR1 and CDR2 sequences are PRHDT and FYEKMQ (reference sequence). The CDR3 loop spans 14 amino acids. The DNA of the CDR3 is TGTGCCAGCACCAGAGGCCTAGCGGCCTACGAGCAGTACTTC. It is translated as CASTRGLAAYEQYF.

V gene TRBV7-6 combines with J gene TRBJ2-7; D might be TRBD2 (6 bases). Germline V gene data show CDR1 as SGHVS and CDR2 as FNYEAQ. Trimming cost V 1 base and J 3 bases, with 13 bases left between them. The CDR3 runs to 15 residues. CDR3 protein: CASSLEGSGYYEQYF. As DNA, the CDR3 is TGTGCCAGCAGCTTAGAGGGTAGCGGTTACTACGAGCAGTACTTC.

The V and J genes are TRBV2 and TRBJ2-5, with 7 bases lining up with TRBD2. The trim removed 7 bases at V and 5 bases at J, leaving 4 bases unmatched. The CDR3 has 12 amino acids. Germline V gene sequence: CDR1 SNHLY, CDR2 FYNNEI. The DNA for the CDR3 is TGTGCCAGCATGGGGGGGAGGGAGACCCAGTACTTC. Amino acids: CASMGGRETQYF.

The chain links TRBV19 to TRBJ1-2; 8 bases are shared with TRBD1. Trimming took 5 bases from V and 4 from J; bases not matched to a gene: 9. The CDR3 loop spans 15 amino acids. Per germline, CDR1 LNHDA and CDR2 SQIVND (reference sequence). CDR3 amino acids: CASSSGTGWGYGYTF. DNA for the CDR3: TGTGCCAGTAGTTCCGGGACAGGCTGGGGCTATGGCTACACCTTC. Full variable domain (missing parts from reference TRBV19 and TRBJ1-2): DGGITQSPKYLFRKEGQNVTLSCEQNLNHDAMYWYRQDPGQGLRLIYYSQIVNDFQKGDIAEGYSVSREKKESFPLTVTSAQKNPTAFYLCASSSGTGWGYGYTFGSGTRLTVV.

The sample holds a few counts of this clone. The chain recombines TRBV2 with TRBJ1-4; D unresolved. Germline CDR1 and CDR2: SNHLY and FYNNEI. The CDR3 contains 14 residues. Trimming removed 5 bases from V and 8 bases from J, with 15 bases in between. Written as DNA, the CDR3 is TGTGCCAGCAGTCCGCAGACTTACTCGGAAAAACTGTTTTTT. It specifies CASSPQTYSEKLFF.

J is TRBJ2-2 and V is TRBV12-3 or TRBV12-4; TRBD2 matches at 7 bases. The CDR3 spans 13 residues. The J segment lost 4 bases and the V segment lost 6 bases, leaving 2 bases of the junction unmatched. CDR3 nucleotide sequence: TGTGCCAGCAGAGGCGGGGGCACCGGGGAGCTGTTTTTT. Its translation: CASRGGGTGELFF.

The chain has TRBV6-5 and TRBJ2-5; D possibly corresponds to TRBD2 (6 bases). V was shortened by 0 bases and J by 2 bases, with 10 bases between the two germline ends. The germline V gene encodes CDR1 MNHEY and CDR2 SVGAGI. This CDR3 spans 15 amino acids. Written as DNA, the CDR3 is TGTGCCAGCAGTTACTCTGGCGGGGCACAAGAGACCCAGTACTTC. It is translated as CASSYSGGAQETQYF.

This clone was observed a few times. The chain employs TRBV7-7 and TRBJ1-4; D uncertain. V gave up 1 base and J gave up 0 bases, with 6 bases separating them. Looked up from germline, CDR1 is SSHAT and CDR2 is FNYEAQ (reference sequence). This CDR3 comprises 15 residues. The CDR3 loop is CASSLGQTTNEKLFF. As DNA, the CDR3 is TGTGCCAGCAGCTTAGGTCAAACAACTAATGAAAAACTGTTTTTT.

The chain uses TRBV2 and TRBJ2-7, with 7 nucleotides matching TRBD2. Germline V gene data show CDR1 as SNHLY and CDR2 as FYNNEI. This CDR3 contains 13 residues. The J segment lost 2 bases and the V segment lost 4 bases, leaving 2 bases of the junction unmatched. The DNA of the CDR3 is TGTGCCAGCAGTGGGGGGGGGACCTACGAGCAGTACTTC. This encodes CASSGGGTYEQYF.

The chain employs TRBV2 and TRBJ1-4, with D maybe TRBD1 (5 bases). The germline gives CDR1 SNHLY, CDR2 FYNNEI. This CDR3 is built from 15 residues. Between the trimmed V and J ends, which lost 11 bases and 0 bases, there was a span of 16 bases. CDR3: CAAGQWGSTNEKLFF. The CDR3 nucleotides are TGTGCCGCAGGGCAATGGGGCTCAACTAATGAAAAACTGTTTTTT. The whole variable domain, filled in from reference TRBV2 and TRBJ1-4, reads EPEVTQTPSHQVTQMGQEVILRCVPISNHLYFYWYRQILGQKVEFLVSFYNNEISEKSEIFDDQFSVERPDGSNFTLKIRSTKLEDSAMYFCAAGQWGSTNEKLFFGSGTQLSVL.

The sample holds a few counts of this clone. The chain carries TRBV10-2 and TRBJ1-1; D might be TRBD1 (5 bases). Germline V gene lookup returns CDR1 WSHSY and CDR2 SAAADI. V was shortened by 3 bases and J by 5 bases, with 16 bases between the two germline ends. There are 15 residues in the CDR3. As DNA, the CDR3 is TGCGCCAGCAGTGAACTGGGGGGTATAGGGACTGAAGCTTTCTTT. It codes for CASSELGGIGTEAFF.

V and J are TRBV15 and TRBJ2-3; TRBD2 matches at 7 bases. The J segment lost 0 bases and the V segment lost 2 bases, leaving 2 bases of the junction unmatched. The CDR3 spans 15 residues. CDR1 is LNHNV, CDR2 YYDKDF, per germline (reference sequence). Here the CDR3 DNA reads TGTGCCACCAGCAGAACAGCGGGGAGCACAGATACGCAGTATTTT. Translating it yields CATSRTAGSTDTQYF.

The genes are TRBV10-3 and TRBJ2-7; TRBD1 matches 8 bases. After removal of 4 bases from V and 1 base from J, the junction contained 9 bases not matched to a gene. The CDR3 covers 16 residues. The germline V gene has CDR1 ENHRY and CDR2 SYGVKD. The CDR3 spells CAISVLSRDRSYEQYF. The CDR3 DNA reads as TGTGCCATCAGTGTCTTGTCCCGGGACAGGTCCTACGAGCAGTACTTC.

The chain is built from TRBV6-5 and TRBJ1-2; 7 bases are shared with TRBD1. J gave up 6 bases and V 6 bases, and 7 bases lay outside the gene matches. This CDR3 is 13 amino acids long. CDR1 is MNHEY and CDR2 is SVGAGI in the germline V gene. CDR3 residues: CASRRDRVDGYTF. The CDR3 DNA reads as TGTGCCAGCAGACGCGACAGGGTCGATGGCTACACCTTC.